This T cell receptor beta chain was obtained from a study of T cell changes during pregnancy in multiple sclerosis. Trimming removed 5 bases from V and 1 base from J; junction bases left unmatched: 10. The germline V gene encodes CDR1 SGHVS and CDR2 FNYEAQ. CDR3 length: 16 amino acids. Data came from immunoSEQ multiplex PCR; TCRdb stores just in-frame clones and leaves some out. Found here are some 39,000 clones, approximately 90% of them singletons; the top ten hold 0.55% to 0.7%. The sequence came from a female donor in good health, enrolled as a control in a pregnancy study. The starting material was CD4+ T cells from peripheral blood mononuclear cells, obtained in the second trimester of pregnancy. The V gene is TRBV7-6, the J gene TRBJ2-7; 8 bases match TRBD1. The chain's CDR3 is CASSPYNRGRSYEQYF. In DNA form, the CDR3 reads TGTGCCAGCAGCCCATACAACAGGGGGAGGTCCTACGAGCAGTACTTC.